This T cell receptor (beta chain) emerged from a study of cytomegalovirus exposure and HLA in healthy donors. Study-level points and caveats: Sequencing depth across donors, presence/absence analyses assumed, was roughly uniform. Later analysis associated a missense DCLRE1C variant with TCR beta V- and J-gene trimming. Later, TCR association rates were found to vary by HLA locus, highest for DRB1 and lowest for HLA-C.

It was with 60 Vbeta and 13 Jbeta primers that the PCR ran. Measured with immunoSEQ multiplex PCR; TCRdb has only the in-frame clones, and not every one. The sample consists of about 150,000 clones, about four fifths of them appearing once. To note about this clone: Its specificity is unknown.

The receptor comes from a man aged 50 or older in good health and CMV-seropositive. Sequencing was performed on PBMCs.

The CDR3 nucleotides are TGTGCCAGCAGTCCTTACCCGGGCACCGGGGAGCTGTTTTTT. Translated, it gives CASSPYPGTGELFF. The chain links TRBV6-4 to TRBJ2-2; D call uncertain. The V gene's germline CDR1 is MRHNA and CDR2 SNTAGT. The CDR3 is 14 amino acids. Trimming took off 5 bases at V and 4 bases at J, with 11 bases between the two ends.